This TCR beta chain was sequenced during a study of blood T cell repertoires in COVID-19. This clone was observed a single time. Here immunoSEQ multiplex PCR was the method, and the copy in TCRdb shows in-frame clones only, minus some. Altogether over 90,000 clones are present, about 85% being singletons, with the ten largest covering around 3.3%. The CDR3 is 14 amino acids. Trimming cost V 0 bases and J 0 bases, with 5 bases left between them. The V gene's germline CDR1 is MNHNY and CDR2 SVGAGI (reference sequence). The V and J genes are TRBV6-6 and TRBJ2-5; D is ambiguous. What was sequenced was peripheral blood. This sequence originates from a man aged 50-60 years in a cohort sampled during active COVID-19. The CDR3 sequence is CASSYSSYQETQYF. In DNA form, the CDR3 reads TGTGCCAGCAGTTACTCGTCTTACCAAGAGACCCAGTACTTC.